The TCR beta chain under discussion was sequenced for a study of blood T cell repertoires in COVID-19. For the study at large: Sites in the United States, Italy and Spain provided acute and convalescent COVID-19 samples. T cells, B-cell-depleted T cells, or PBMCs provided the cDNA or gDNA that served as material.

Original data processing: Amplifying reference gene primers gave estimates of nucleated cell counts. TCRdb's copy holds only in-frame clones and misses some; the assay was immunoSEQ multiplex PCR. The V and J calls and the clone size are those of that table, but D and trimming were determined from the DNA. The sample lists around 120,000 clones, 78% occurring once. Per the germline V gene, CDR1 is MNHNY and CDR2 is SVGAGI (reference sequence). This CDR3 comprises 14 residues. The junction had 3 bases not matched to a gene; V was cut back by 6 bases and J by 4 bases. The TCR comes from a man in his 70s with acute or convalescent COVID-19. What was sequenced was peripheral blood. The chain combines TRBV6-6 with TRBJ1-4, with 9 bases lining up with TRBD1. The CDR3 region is CASRPTGGNEKLFF. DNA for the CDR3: TGTGCCAGCAGGCCGACAGGGGGTAATGAAAAACTGTTTTTT.